This TCR beta chain was recovered during a study of blood T cell repertoires in COVID-19 (dated by TCRdb to 2018 to 2021). Looking at the study overall: The collaborator samples originated in the United States, Italy and Spain and spanned the acute and convalescent phases of COVID-19. Sample metadata almost always included a de-identified subject ID, COVID-19 status, age in years and sex. The repertoires were made available in a free public database intended to serve as a resource for research on the immune response to SARS-CoV-2. The material from the prospective study consisted of cDNA or gDNA derived from T cells, B-cell-depleted T cells, or PBMCs. The samples were drawn from two sources: the first 160 participants of the ongoing ImmuneRACE study, and over 1,000 subjects contributed by 6 global collaborators. The dataset comprised deeply sampled blood TCRbeta repertoires from subjects exposed to, actively infected with, or recovered from COVID-19. Where available, HLA class I and class II types were taken from metadata supplied by the sample provider and were not determined by assay-based typing.

This clone showed up just a few times. The clone's antigen remains unknown. No much larger clone exists at a distance of one base, and base qualities are not known. The V and J ends are trimmed by 8 bases and 2 bases, leaving 12 bases between them. CDR3 length: 13 amino acids, cysteine to phenylalanine. The entry retains the CDR3 DNA only, 39 bases that are in frame from base 1. The CDR1 and CDR2 encoded by the germline V gene (reference sequence) are LNHDA and SQIVND. The paper as a whole reports these results and caveats: The amount of clinical and demographic metadata varied by source and participant and was provided uncurated.

The collaborating institutions used their own protocols to collect whole blood in K2EDTA tubes. For TCRbeta analysis, collaborators shipped samples in one of three forms: frozen whole blood, isolated PBMCs, or DNA extracted from either of those sample types. TCRbeta CDR3 regions were amplified from genomic DNA using the immunoSEQ Assay, a bias-controlled multiplex PCR. Per the original workflow: Nucleated cell counts per sample were estimated from amplification of reference gene primers within the assay. To quantify the absolute abundance of each unique TCRbeta CDR3 rearrangement, sequence reads were collapsed and filtered. For each sample, productive Simpson clonality was calculated as the square root of Simpson's diversity index across productive rearrangements. The source is immuneACCESS, and TCRdb retained only in-frame sequences with V and J called. Part of the clones is not carried over; for the studies checked, unresolved V genes explain less than half of this, and the remainder is unexplained. V and J calls and clone size are as listed in that table; D and trimming were resolved from the DNA. This sample comprises some 40,000 clones, around 80% of them detected only once. The ten biggest clones cover more than 8% of the sample.

This chain is built from TRBV19 and TRBJ1-1, with TRBD1 as a weak D call on 6 bases. The material sequenced was peripheral blood. The TCR originated in a man aged 60-69 years in a cohort sampled during active COVID-19. The CDR3 reads as follows: CASRGTTNTEAFF. The DNA reads TGTGCCAGTCGAGGGACAACTAACACTGAAGCTTTCTTT. With the rest looked up from the reference TRBV19 and TRBJ1-1 genes rather than sequenced, the full variable domain is DGGITQSPKYLFRKEGQNVTLSCEQNLNHDAMYWYRQDPGQGLRLIYYSQIVNDFQKGDIAEGYSVSREKKESFPLTVTSAQKNPTAFYLCASRGTTNTEAFFGQGTRLTVV.